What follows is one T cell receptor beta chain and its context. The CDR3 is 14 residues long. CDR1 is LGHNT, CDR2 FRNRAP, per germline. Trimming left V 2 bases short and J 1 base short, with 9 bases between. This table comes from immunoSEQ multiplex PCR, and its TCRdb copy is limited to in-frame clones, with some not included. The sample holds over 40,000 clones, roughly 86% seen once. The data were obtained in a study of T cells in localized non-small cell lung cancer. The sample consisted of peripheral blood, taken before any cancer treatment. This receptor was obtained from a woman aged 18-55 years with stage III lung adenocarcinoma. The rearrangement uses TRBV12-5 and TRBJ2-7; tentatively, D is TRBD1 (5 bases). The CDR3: CASGLIQASYEQYF. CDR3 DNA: TGTGCTAGTGGTTTGATACAGGCTTCCTACGAGCAGTACTTC.